This entry lists 25 T cell receptor beta chains sequenced from one sample in a study of OX40 agonist ivuxolimab in advanced cancers. Sequenced by immunoSEQ multiplex PCR; TCRdb stores in-frame clones only, minus some. The table has roughly 37,000 clones, 74% seen once; the top ten hold 15% to 20%. The input for sequencing was CD4+ or CD8+ T cells sorted from blood, taken in a trial of the OX40 agonist ivuxolimab. These receptors were collected from an adult with an advanced solid tumor such as melanoma, head and neck, liver or kidney cancer.

This chain joins TRBV2 and TRBJ1-3; 7 positions match TRBD1. The length of the CDR3 is 16 residues. V gave up 1 base and J gave up 0 bases; unmatched junction bases: 3. Germline-derived CDR1 and CDR2 are SNHLY and FYNNEI. The CDR3 DNA reads as TGTGCCAGCAGTGAAGGCAGGGGGGTCTCTGGAAACACCATATATTTT. Its translation: CASSEGRGVSGNTIYF.

The rearrangement links TRBV29-1 to TRBJ2-5, with D possibly being TRBD2 (6 bases). Germline V CDR1 and CDR2: SQVTM, ANQGSEA. V was pared by 4 bases and J by 5 bases, with 11 bases between. The CDR3 has 12 residues. The CDR3 DNA reads as TGCAGCGTTGGAGGGGCGGGGGAGACCCAGTACTTC. Translation gives CSVGGAGETQYF.

The V gene is TRBV6-5, the J gene TRBJ1-2; 11 bases are a match to TRBD1. Germline values: CDR1 MNHEY, CDR2 SVGAGI. The trim removed 4 bases at V and 7 bases at J, leaving 5 bases unmatched. This CDR3 is 14 amino acids long. The CDR3 loop is CASSSGQGARGYTF. The DNA for the CDR3 is TGTGCCAGCAGTTCAGGACAGGGGGCCCGTGGCTACACCTTC.

The chain recombines TRBV6-1 with TRBJ1-5; D gene uncertain. Deletions cut 7 bases from V and 2 bases from J, with 9 bases between. CDR3 size: 13 residues. The V gene's germline CDR1 is MNHNS and CDR2 SASEGT. The CDR3 region has the DNA TGTGCCAGCAAGCCCCAGGGCAATCAGCCCCAGCATTTT. Amino acid sequence: CASKPQGNQPQHF.

This clone was seen once. The V gene is TRBV5-6, the J gene TRBJ1-1, with 7 bases lining up with TRBD1. The CDR3 is 14 amino acids. CDR1 is SGHDT and CDR2 is YYEEEE in the germline V gene. The J segment lost 5 bases and the V segment lost 3 bases, leaving 7 bases of the junction unmatched. The CDR3 sequence: CASSSTGLRTEAFF. As DNA, the CDR3 is TGTGCCAGCAGCTCGACAGGGCTTAGGACTGAAGCTTTCTTT.

This chain connects TRBV4-1 to TRBJ2-3; perhaps D is TRBD1 or TRBD2 (5 bases each). V gave up 1 base and J gave up 0 bases, with 8 bases separating them. This CDR3 region has 15 residues. CDR1 MGHRA and CDR2 YSYEKL come from the germline V gene. CDR3 nucleotide sequence: TGCGCCAGCAGCCAAGGGGGGTTCAGCACAGATACGCAGTATTTT. The encoded protein is CASSQGGFSTDTQYF.

This rearrangement joins TRBV19 to TRBJ1-3; D gene ambiguous. The CDR3 runs 17 residues. Germline V CDR1 and CDR2: LNHDA, SQIVND (reference sequence). V was clipped by 7 bases and J by 0 bases, with 19 bases between them. The CDR3: CASTQRMSTNSGNTIYF. CDR3 sequence (DNA): TGTGCCAGTACTCAAAGAATGTCGACCAACTCTGGAAACACCATATATTTT.

This clone was observed a few times. This sequence joins TRBV5-1 and TRBJ2-3, with 7 bases that match TRBD1. Germline-derived CDR1 and CDR2 are SGHRS and YFSETQ. The CDR3 has 14 amino acids. Trimming took 5 bases from V and 6 from J; bases not matched to a gene: 9. CDR3 in amino acids: CASSSRQGMDTQYF. The CDR3 nucleotides read TGCGCCAGCAGTTCTCGACAGGGAATGGATACGCAGTATTTT.

J is TRBJ2-2 and V is TRBV2; TRBD2 agrees at 10 bases. The CDR3 loop spans 15 amino acids. The V gene's germline CDR1 is SNHLY and CDR2 FYNNEI. V shed 1 base and J 6 bases; nucleotides not matched to a gene: 2. DNA for the CDR3: TGTGCCAGCAGTGAAGTGAGCGGGGGGGCCGGGGAGCTGTTTTTT. Protein product: CASSEVSGGAGELFF. Filled out from reference TRBV2 and TRBJ2-2, the complete variable domain reads EPEVTQTPSHQVTQMGQEVILRCVPISNHLYFYWYRQILGQKVEFLVSFYNNEISEKSEIFDDQFSVERPDGSNFTLKIRSTKLEDSAMYFCASSEVSGGAGELFFGEGSRLTVL.

The chain combines TRBV5-4 with TRBJ2-4; D is tentatively TRBD1 or TRBD2 (5 bases each). From germline, CDR1 is SGHNT and CDR2 YYREEE (reference sequence). V was shortened by 2 bases and J by 3 bases, with 12 bases between the two germline ends. The CDR3 runs 15 residues. CDR3 residues: CASSFQRDLKNIQYF. Here the CDR3 DNA reads TGTGCCAGCAGCTTTCAACGGGACCTCAAAAACATTCAGTACTTC.

The chain joins TRBV6-1 to TRBJ2-2; D remains ambiguous. The germline gives CDR1 MNHNS, CDR2 SASEGT. Trimming took off 0 bases at V and 10 bases at J, with 3 bases between the two ends. CDR3 length: 11 residues. This CDR3 is CASSEAVELFF. The DNA of the CDR3 is TGTGCCAGCAGTGAAGCCGTGGAGCTGTTTTTT.

V usage is TRBV7-2 and J usage is TRBJ1-5, with a weak D call TRBD1 (5 bases). The CDR3 covers 16 residues. V was trimmed by 2 bases and J by 6 bases, leaving 17 bases between them. CDR1 SGHTA and CDR2 FQGNSA come from the germline V gene. CDR3 region: CASSLHGRGVGQPQHF. The DNA of the CDR3 is TGTGCCAGCAGCTTACACGGTCGGGGGGTCGGTCAGCCCCAGCATTTT.

This clone is medium-sized (0.01 to 0.1%) within its sample. V gene TRBV5-4 combines with J gene TRBJ1-2; D may be TRBD1 (5 bases). Trimming took 5 bases from V and 1 from J, leaving 9 bases between them. This CDR3 region has 13 residues. Germline lookup yields CDR1 SGHNT and CDR2 YYREEE (reference sequence). DNA of the CDR3: TGTGCCAGCAGACCCAGGGATAACTATGGCTACACCTTC. Protein product: CASRPRDNYGYTF.

V gene TRBV19 combines with J gene TRBJ1-2; tentatively, D is TRBD1 (6 bases). The CDR3 extends over 14 amino acids. Germline V lookup: CDR1 LNHDA, CDR2 SQIVND (reference sequence). Trimming stripped 1 base from V and 8 bases from J, with 14 bases between. CDR3 sequence (DNA): TGTGCCAGTAGTATAGTAGGGACACCCATCGGCTACACCTTC. It translates to CASSIVGTPIGYTF.

This chain joins TRBV5-4 and TRBJ1-2; no reliable D call. Looked up from germline, CDR1 is SGHNT and CDR2 is YYREEE (reference sequence). V was trimmed by 0 bases and J by 2 bases, leaving 8 bases between them. This CDR3 is 14 amino acids long. CDR3 bases: TGTGCCAGCAGCTTGGCCGGGGTAAACTATGGCTACACCTTC. It specifies CASSLAGVNYGYTF.

This chain uses TRBV9 with TRBJ1-1; D gene uncertain. Germline CDR1 and CDR2: SGDLS and YYNGEE. CDR3 size: 15 residues. V was trimmed by 3 bases and J by 4 bases, leaving 16 bases between them. CDR3 protein: CASSDFRTGSTEAFF. CDR3 DNA sequence: TGTGCCAGCAGCGATTTTAGGACGGGGTCCACTGAAGCTTTCTTT.

CDR3 region: CASSRDTYNEQFF. The CDR3 DNA reads as TGTGCCAGCAGCCGTGACACATACAATGAGCAGTTCTTC. V gene TRBV14 combines with J gene TRBJ2-1, with D hard to call. The CDR3 sequence is 13 residues long. Per the germline V gene, CDR1 is SGHDN and CDR2 is FVKESK. Trimming stripped 4 bases from V and 4 bases from J, with 8 bases between.

This clone was seen many times. The chain couples TRBV7-9 to TRBJ1-6; D possibly corresponds to TRBD1 (5 bases). Germline V gene data show CDR1 as SEHNR and CDR2 as FQNEAQ (reference sequence). This CDR3 comprises 16 residues. The V end was cut by 1 base, the J end by 1 base, with 8 bases between. In DNA, the CDR3 is TGTGCCAGCAGCTTAGATCGGGGGTCCTATAATTCACCCCTCCACTTT. Translated: CASSLDRGSYNSPLHF.

The chain has TRBV18 and TRBJ1-5; 9 nucleotides agree with TRBD1. CDR3 length: 15 residues. Germline V gene sequence: CDR1 KGHSH, CDR2 LQKENI. V trimming: 5 bases; J trimming: 4 bases; junction bases outside the gene matches: 6. The CDR3 DNA reads TGTGCCAGCTCAGATACCGGGACAGGGAATCAGCCCCAGCATTTT. It yields the protein CASSDTGTGNQPQHF. Combining the CDR3 with reference TRBV18 and TRBJ1-5 gives the whole variable domain NAGVMQNPRHLVRRRGQEARLRCSPMKGHSHVYWYRQLPEEGLKFMVYLQKENIIDESGMPKERFSAEFPKEGPSILRIQQVVRGDSAAYFCASSDTGTGNQPQHFGDGTRLSIL.

The rearrangement joins TRBV10-1 to TRBJ2-3; D possibly corresponds to TRBD1 (5 bases). The CDR3 has 13 amino acids. Trimming shortened V by 3 bases and J by 3 bases, and 7 bases separated the two germline ends. CDR1 is WNHNN, CDR2 SYGVQD, per germline (reference sequence). The CDR3 reads CASSDRATDTQYF. CDR3 coding DNA: TGCGCCAGCAGTGACAGGGCTACAGATACGCAGTATTTT.

The chain employs TRBV6-5 and TRBJ1-6; 7 nucleotides match TRBD1. Germline lookup yields CDR1 MNHEY and CDR2 SVGAGI. With V trimmed by 6 bases and J by 6 bases, 8 bases remained unmatched. CDR3 length: 15 amino acids. The CDR3 loop reads CASSTYRGPNSPLHF. CDR3 sequence (DNA): TGTGCCAGCAGCACTTACAGGGGCCCTAATTCACCCCTCCACTTT.

The sample holds one count of this clone. This chain links TRBV7-2 with TRBJ1-3, with a possible D match to TRBD1 (5 bases). Trimming stripped 4 bases from V and 0 bases from J, with 13 bases between. Germline lookup yields CDR1 SGHTA and CDR2 FQGNSA. The CDR3 contains 16 residues. The chain's CDR3 is CASSSRALSSGNTIYF. The CDR3 region has the DNA TGTGCCAGCAGCTCCAGGGCCTTGAGCTCTGGAAACACCATATATTTT.

The chain links TRBV10-3 to TRBJ2-7; no definite D call. The V gene's germline CDR1 is ENHRY and CDR2 SYGVKD. The CDR3 sequence is 14 residues long. CDR3 nucleotides: TGTGCCAGCAGTAAGGCGGTAGGCTCCTACGAGCAGTACGTC. It encodes CASSKAVGSYEQYV.

The chain carries TRBV5-4 and TRBJ1-1; D is unresolved. V dropped 4 bases and J dropped 1 base, with 8 bases sitting between them. The V gene's germline CDR1 is SGHNT and CDR2 YYREEE (reference sequence). The CDR3 runs 13 residues. The CDR3 DNA reads as TGTGCCAGCAGCCATCCAGGGAACACTGAAGCTTTCTTT. This codes for CASSHPGNTEAFF.

The chain is built from TRBV2 and TRBJ1-2; 7 bases are shared with TRBD1. Germline V gene lookup returns CDR1 SNHLY and CDR2 FYNNEI. The CDR3 extends over 15 amino acids. The junction had 7 bases not matched to a gene; V was cut back by 6 bases and J by 0 bases. The CDR3 loop reads CASRSQGTANYGYTF. The DNA for the CDR3 is TGTGCCAGCAGATCTCAAGGGACAGCTAACTATGGCTACACCTTC.